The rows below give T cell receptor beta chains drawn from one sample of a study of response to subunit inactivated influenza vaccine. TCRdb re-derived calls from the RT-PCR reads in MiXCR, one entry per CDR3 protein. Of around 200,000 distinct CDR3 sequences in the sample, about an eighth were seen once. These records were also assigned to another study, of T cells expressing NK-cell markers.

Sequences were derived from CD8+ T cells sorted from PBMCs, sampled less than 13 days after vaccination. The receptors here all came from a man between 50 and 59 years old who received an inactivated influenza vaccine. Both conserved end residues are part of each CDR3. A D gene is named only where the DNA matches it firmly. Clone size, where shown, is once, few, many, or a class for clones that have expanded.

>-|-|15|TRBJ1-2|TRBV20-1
TGCAGTGCTAGAGATTTAGCAGAACAAAACTATGGCTACACCTTC
CSARDLAEQNYGYTF
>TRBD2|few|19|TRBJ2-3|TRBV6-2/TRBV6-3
TGTGCCACCCTCATCCTGCTACTAGCGGGAGTGAAGAGCACAGATACGCAGTATTTT
CATLILLLAGVKSTDTQYF
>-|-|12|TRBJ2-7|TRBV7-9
TGTGCCAGCAGCTTAAGCCACACCGAGCAGTACTTC
CASSLSHTEQYF
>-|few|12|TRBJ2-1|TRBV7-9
TGTGCCAGCAGCTCCAGGGTTAATGAGCAGTTCTTC
CASSSRVNEQFF
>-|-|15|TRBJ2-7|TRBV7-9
TGTGCCAGCAGCATTCATACGGGGCAGAGCTACGAGCAGTACTTC
CASSIHTGQSYEQYF
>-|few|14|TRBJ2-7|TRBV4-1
TGCGCCAGCAGCCAGGCCGACGGAGCCTACGAGCAGTACTTC
CASSQADGAYEQYF
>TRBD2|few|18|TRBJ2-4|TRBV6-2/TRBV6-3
TGTGCCAGCAGTTACTCCGCGCTAGCGGTGCTAGACAAAAACATTCAGTACTTC
CASSYSALAVLDKNIQYF
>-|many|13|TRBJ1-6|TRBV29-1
TGCAGCGTTATGGCAGGGTATAATTCACCCCTCCACTTT
CSVMAGYNSPLHF
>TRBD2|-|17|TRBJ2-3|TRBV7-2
TGTGCCAGCAGCTTCCTCCTAGCGGTTCCTAGCACAGATACGCAGTATTTT
CASSFLLAVPSTDTQYF
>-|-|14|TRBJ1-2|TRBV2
TGTGCCAGTCCCACCCCGGTGGGGGACTATGGCTACACCTTC
CASPTPVGDYGYTF
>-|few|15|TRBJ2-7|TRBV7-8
TGTGCCAGCAGCGGTAGGACGGAGACAGGCTACGAGCAGTACTTC
CASSGRTETGYEQYF
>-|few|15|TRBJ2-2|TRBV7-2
TGTGCCAGCAGCTCCCCCCAGGGGGGCACCGGGGAGCTGTTTTTT
CASSSPQGGTGELFF
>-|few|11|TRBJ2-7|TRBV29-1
TGCAGCGTTGGGGCAGGGTACGAGCAGTACTTC
CSVGAGYEQYF
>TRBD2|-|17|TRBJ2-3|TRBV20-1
TGCAGTGCTGGGGCCCCACTAGCGGGAGGGCCAACAGATACGCAGTATTTT
CSAGAPLAGGPTDTQYF
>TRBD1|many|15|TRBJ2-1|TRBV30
TGTGCCTGGATCTACGGGACAGGGGGCTACAATGAGCAGTTCTTC
CAWIYGTGGYNEQFF
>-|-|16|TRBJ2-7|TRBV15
TGTGCCACCAGCACAGGCGGGGGCAGGGGGCCCTACGAGCAGTACTTC
CATSTGGGRGPYEQYF
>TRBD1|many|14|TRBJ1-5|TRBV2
TGTGCCAGCACCCGGACAGGGAACAATCAGCCCCAGCATTTT
CASTRTGNNQPQHF
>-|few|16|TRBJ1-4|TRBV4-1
TGCGCCAGCAGCCAAGTGGGCTATGGGTCGAGCGAAAAACTGTTTTTT
CASSQVGYGSSEKLFF
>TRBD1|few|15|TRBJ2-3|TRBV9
TGTGCCAGCAGCCCCCGGGACAGACGCACAGATACGCAGTATTTT
CASSPRDRRTDTQYF
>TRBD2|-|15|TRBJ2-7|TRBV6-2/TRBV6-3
TGTGCCAGCAGTTACGGGCGGGGGAGCAATTACGAGCAGTACTTC
CASSYGRGSNYEQYF
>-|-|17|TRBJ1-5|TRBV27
TGTGCCAGCAGTCCGAAAGCGGGGGGTTCAGGCAATCAGCCCCAGCATTTT
CASSPKAGGSGNQPQHF
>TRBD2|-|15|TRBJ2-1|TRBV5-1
TGCGCCAGCAGATTGACTAGCGGGGGGGCCCCTGAGCAGTTCTTC
CASRLTSGGAPEQFF
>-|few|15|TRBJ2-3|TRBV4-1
TGCGCCAGCAGCCAAGACAGGGAAGTCCCAGATACGCAGTATTTT
CASSQDREVPDTQYF
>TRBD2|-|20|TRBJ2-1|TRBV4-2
TGTGCCAGCAGCCAAGATAGCACTAGCGTTAAGATAAGCTCCTACAATGAGCAGTTCTTC
CASSQDSTSVKISSYNEQFF
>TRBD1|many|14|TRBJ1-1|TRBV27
TGTGCCAGCAGTTTATGGGGGACAGAGACTGAAGCTTTCTTT
CASSLWGTETEAFF
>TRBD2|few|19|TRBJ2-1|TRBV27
TGTGCCAGCAGTTTATTCCGACTAGCGGGGGCCAGCTCCTACAATGAGCAGTTCTTC
CASSLFRLAGASSYNEQFF
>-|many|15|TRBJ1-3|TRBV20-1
TGCAGTGCTAGTACTAGGGTCTCCTCTGGAAACACCATATATTTT
CSASTRVSSGNTIYF
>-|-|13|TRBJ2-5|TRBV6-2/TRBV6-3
TGTGCCAGCAACCAAGCGGAACAAGAGACCCAGTACTTC
CASNQAEQETQYF
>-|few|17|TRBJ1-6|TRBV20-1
TGCAGTGCTAGAGATACCGGAGGTACACCCTCTAGGGCGCCCCTCCACTTT
CSARDTGGTPSRAPLHF
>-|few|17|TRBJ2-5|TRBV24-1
TGTGCCACCAGTGATCTGTACAGCGGACCAGAAGGGGAGACCCAGTACTTC
CATSDLYSGPEGETQYF
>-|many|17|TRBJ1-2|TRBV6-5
TGTGCCAGCAGTTACTCGCTCTCTGGGGGCGCGAACTATGGCTACACCTTC
CASSYSLSGGANYGYTF
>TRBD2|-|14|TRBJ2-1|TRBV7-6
TGTGCCAGCAGCCATTGGACTAGCGTCGATGAGCAGTTCTTC
CASSHWTSVDEQFF
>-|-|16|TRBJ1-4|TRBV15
TGTGCCACCAGCAGAGAGGGGGGGCGGAATAATGAAAAACTGTTTTTT
CATSREGGRNNEKLFF
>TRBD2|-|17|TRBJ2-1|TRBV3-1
TGTGCCAGCAGCCAAGATTATGGGCGGACTAGCTTTAATGAGCAGTTCTTC
CASSQDYGRTSFNEQFF
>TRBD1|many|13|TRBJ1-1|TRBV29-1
TGCAGCGCCATAACCACAGGGGCGACTGAAGCTTTCTTT
CSAITTGATEAFF
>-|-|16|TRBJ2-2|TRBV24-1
TGTGCCACCAGTGATTCGGAGGGCGCGAACACCGGGGAGCTGTTTTTT
CATSDSEGANTGELFF
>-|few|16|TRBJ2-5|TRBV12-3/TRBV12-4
TGTGCCAGCAGTTTCGCGTCGGGGAATATCGGGGAGACCCAGTACTTC
CASSFASGNIGETQYF
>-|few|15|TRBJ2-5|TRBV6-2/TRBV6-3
TGTGCCAGCAGTTTGGCGTCAGATCCCCTGTGGACCCAGTACTTC
CASSLASDPLWTQYF
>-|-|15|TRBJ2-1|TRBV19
TGTGCCAGTAGTATATTTGGGACCAACTACAATGAGCAGTTCTTC
CASSIFGTNYNEQFF
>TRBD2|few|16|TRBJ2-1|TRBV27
TGTGCCAGCAGTCCCTTTACTAGCGGGAGTTTCTATGAGCAGTTCTTC
CASSPFTSGSFYEQFF
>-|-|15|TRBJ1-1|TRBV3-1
TGTGCCAGCAGCCAAGAACGTCAGATGAACACTGAAGCTTTCTTT
CASSQERQMNTEAFF
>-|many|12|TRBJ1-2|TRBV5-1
TGCGCCAGCAGCGTTACCGGGCGGGGCTACACCTTC
CASSVTGRGYTF
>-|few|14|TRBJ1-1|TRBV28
TGTGCCAGCAGCTCGGGACCCTGGAGCACTGAAGCTTTCTTT
CASSSGPWSTEAFF
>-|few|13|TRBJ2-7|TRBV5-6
TGTGCCAGCAGCTTCCCGCCGACGGGCGAGCAGTACTTC
CASSFPPTGEQYF
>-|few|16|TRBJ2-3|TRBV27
TGTGCCAGCAGCCACCGGGGGGCGCGCGGCACAGATACGCAGTATTTT
CASSHRGARGTDTQYF
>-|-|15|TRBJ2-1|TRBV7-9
TGTGCCAGCAGCCCACCGGGACTCGGGGTGAATGAGCAGTTCTTC
CASSPPGLGVNEQFF
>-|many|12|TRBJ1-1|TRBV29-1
TGCAGCGCCGCCCCGGGAAGCACTGAAGCTTTCTTT
CSAAPGSTEAFF
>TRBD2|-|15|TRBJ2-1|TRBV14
TGTGCCAGCAGCCAAGGTAGCGGGGACTACAATGAGCAGTTCTTC
CASSQGSGDYNEQFF
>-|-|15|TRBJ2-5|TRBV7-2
TGTGCCAGCAGCTTAGGTCACAGACGTCAAGAGACCCAGTACTTC
CASSLGHRRQETQYF
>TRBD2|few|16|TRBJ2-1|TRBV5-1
TGCGCCAGCAGCTTGGGACTAGCGGGATACTACAATGAGCAGTTCTTC
CASSLGLAGYYNEQFF
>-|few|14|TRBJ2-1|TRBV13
TGTGCCAGCAGCTCTAGGAATTCCTACAATGAGCAGTTCTTC
CASSSRNSYNEQFF
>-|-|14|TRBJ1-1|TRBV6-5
TGTGCCAGCAGTTACCAACCCGGGACATCTGAAGCTTTCTTT
CASSYQPGTSEAFF
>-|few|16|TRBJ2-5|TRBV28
TGTGCCAGCAGTCCGCCGGGGCCCCGACTCGAAGAGACCCAGTACTTC
CASSPPGPRLEETQYF
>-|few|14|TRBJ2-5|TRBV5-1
TGCGCCAGCAGCTTGGTGCATAATTTAGAGACCCAGTACTTC
CASSLVHNLETQYF
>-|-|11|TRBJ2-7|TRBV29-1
TGCAGCGTTGTGGTTACTTACGAGCAGTACTTC
CSVVVTYEQYF
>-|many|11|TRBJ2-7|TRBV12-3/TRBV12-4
TGTGCCAGCAGGGGGGTGGGCGAGCAGTACTTC
CASRGVGEQYF
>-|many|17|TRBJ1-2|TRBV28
TGTGCCAGCAGTTCCGTCGTGAGGAAGGGTCCCGTCTATGGCTACACCTTC
CASSSVVRKGPVYGYTF
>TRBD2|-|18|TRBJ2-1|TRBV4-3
TGCGCCAGCAGCCAAGATTCGGCTAGCGGGGAGGTTACCGGTGAGCAGTTCTTC
CASSQDSASGEVTGEQFF
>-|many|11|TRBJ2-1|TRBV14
TGTGCCAGCAGCCCAGGACCGGAGCAGTTCTTC
CASSPGPEQFF